These T cell receptor beta chains were read from a single sample in a study of tumor-infiltrating lymphocytes in primary liver carcinoma. In TCRdb, the multiplex PCR reads were re-called with MiXCR into one record per CDR3 protein. The repertoire holds about 20,000 distinct CDR3 sequences, with around three quarters as singletons. The source material was liver tumor tissue from sampling region 4. Every receptor here comes from a woman in her twenties or thirties with primary liver carcinoma and hepatitis B virus infection. Both conserved end residues are part of each CDR3. The order of the fields is D gene, V gene, clone size, J gene, CDR3 protein, CDR3 DNA. A D gene is named only where the DNA matches it firmly. The size entry is marked missing in some rows and otherwise reads once, few, many or a size class.

TRBD1,TRBV2,once,TRBJ2-3,CDSRDGQGVRGLHFDMQYF,TGTGACAGCAGAGACGGACAGGGGGTTAGGGGTCTACATTTCGATATGCAGTATTTT
-,TRBV20-1,many,TRBJ1-1,CSAREGGTEAFF,TGCAGTGCTAGAGAGGGAGGAACTGAAGCTTTCTTT
-,TRBV30,few,TRBJ2-5,CPWKVLGAALGIQHF,TGTCCCTGGAAGGTCTTGGGCGCGGCCCTGGGGATCCAGCACTTC
-,TRBV11-2,many,TRBJ2-1,CASSLGGTYNEQFF,TGTGCCAGCAGCTTAGGCGGGACCTACAATGAGCAGTTCTTC
-,TRBV12-3/TRBV12-4,-,TRBJ1-5,CASSRFDTGTDQPQHF,TGTGCCAGCAGCCGATTTGATACGGGCACTGATCAGCCCCAGCATTTT
-,TRBV11-1,-,TRBJ2-1,CASSLELVGEVDNEQFF,TGTGCCAGCAGCCTGGAACTAGTGGGAGAAGTTGACAATGAGCAGTTCTTC
-,TRBV6-5,-,TRBJ2-2,CASIPRTVFTGELFF,TGTGCCAGCATTCCGCGGACAGTGTTCACCGGGGAGCTTTTTTTT
-,TRBV6-5,-,TRBJ2-2,CASSPRTWFIWELFF,TGTGCCAGCAGTCCGCGGACATGGTTCATCTGGGAGCTGTTTTTT
-,TRBV29-1,-,TRBJ2-7,CSLESSSYEQYF,TGCAGCCTTGAGAGCTCATCCTACGAGCAGTACTTC
-,TRBV12-3/TRBV12-4,once,TRBJ2-5,CASSTSSGSEEAQYF,TGTGCCAGCAGCACCAGCTCCGGGAGCGAAGAGGCCCAGTACTTC
-,TRBV4-3,-,TRBJ2-7,CASNQAVTGDHISYEQYF,TGCGCCAGCAACCAAGCTGTGACGGGGGATCACATTAGCTATGAGCAGTACTTC
-,TRBV10-2,once,TRBJ2-1,CATQSIRLERGDEQFF,TGCGCCACCCAATCAATTCGCCTAGAACGAGGGGATGAGCAGTTCTTC
-,TRBV7-8,-,TRBJ1-2,CASSLAWGLANYGYTF,TGTGCCAGCAGCTTAGCGTGGGGACTAGCTAACTATGGCTACACCTTC
-,TRBV4-1,medium-sized,TRBJ2-1,CASSRLVGSHEQFF,TGCGCCAGCAGCCGGCTTGTCGGAAGTCATGAGCAGTTCTTC
-,TRBV11-2,-,TRBJ2-3,CASSSKDFSTDTQYF,TGTGCCAGCAGCTCCAAGGACTTCAGCACAGATACGCAGTATTTT
TRBD2,TRBV4-2,-,TRBJ2-7,CASSQASGSSYEQYF,TGTGCCAGCAGCCAAGCAAGCGGGAGCTCCTACGAGCAGTACTTC
-,TRBV7-8,-,TRBJ1-4,CARSLKYESSGKLFF,TGTGCCAGAAGCTTAAAGTACGAAAGTTCAGGAAAACTGTTTTTT
TRBD2,TRBV2,many,TRBJ2-3,CASASGTASTDTQYF,TGTGCCAGCGCTAGCGGGACGGCGAGCACAGATACGCAGTATTTT
-,TRBV30,-,TRBJ1-5,CARSPGAGGPQHF,TGTGCCAGGAGCCCAGGTGCGGGAGGGCCCCAGCATTTT
-,TRBV29-1,-,TRBJ2-5,CSVGSSARETQCF,TGCAGCGTTGGCTCGTCTGCCAGAGAGACCCAGTGCTTC
TRBD2,TRBV4-3,few,TRBJ2-7,CASSQAVTGGLISYERYF,TGCGCCAGCAGCCAAGCTGTGACGGGGGGTCTCATTAGCTACGAACGGTACTTC
-,TRBV6-1,few,TRBJ1-1,CASSGWGTEAFF,TGTGCCAGTAGTGGTTGGGGCACTGAAGCTTTCTTT
TRBD2,TRBV4-3,few,TRBJ2-2,CASSVVAGGPRSNTGELFF,TGCGCCAGCAGCGTAGTAGCGGGAGGGCCCCGCTCGAACACCGGTGAGCTGTTTTTT
-,TRBV6-1,-,TRBJ2-5,CASSWIGAIQETQYF,TGTGCCAGCAGCTGGATAGGAGCTATACAAGAGACCCAGTACTTC
TRBD2,TRBV7-9,-,TRBJ2-3,CASGLRVAGGITDTQYF,TGTGCCAGCGGCTTGCGTGTAGCGGGAGGGATCACAGATACGCAGTATTTT
-,TRBV11-2,-,TRBJ2-5,CASSSPVSWVAQYF,TGTGCCAGCAGCTCCCCTGTGAGCTGGGTGGCCCAGTACTTC
-,TRBV6-1,-,TRBJ1-2,CASSERFLVIKSNYDYTF,TGTGCCAGCAGTGAACGGTTCCTGGTCATTAAATCTAACTATGACTACACCTTC
TRBD1,TRBV11-2,-,TRBJ1-1,CASSAMDRGRKRWINTEAFF,TGTGCCAGCAGCGCTATGGACAGGGGGCGCAAGAGGTGGATTAACACTGAAGCTTTCTTT
TRBD2,TRBV6-2/TRBV6-3,-,TRBJ2-7,CVSSQLAGGLYEEYF,TGTGTCAGCAGTCAATTAGCGGGAGGGCTTTACGAGGAGTACTTC
-,TRBV5-1,-,TRBJ2-1,CARSLKAEGYEQFF,TGCGCCAGAAGCCTGAAGGCGGAGGGGTATGAGCAGTTCTTC
-,TRBV6-5,-,TRBJ1-1,CASSYWGSRRGTEVFF,TGTGCCAGCAGTTACTGGGGCAGCAGAAGAGGAACTGAAGTTTTCTTT
-,TRBV10-3,-,TRBJ2-1,CAISPMATWDEQFF,TGTGCTATCAGTCCCATGGCGACCTGGGATGAGCAGTTCTTC
-,TRBV5-4,-,TRBJ2-3,CARSVDGHPPPTDRRYF,TGTGCCAGGAGCGTAGACGGACACCCTCCACCCACAGATAGGCGGTATTTT
-,TRBV5-5,large,TRBJ2-7,CASSFEQTIYEQYF,TGTGCCAGCAGCTTCGAACAGACTATCTACGAGCAGTACTTC